These T cell receptor beta chains were read from a single sample in a study of T cell responses to AZD1222 COVID-19 vaccine. Sequencing used immunoSEQ multiplex PCR; TCRdb keeps in-frame clones, though not all of them. The data show about 99,000 clones, with 80% to 95% seen just once and about 5% held by the top ten. Sequenced here: peripheral blood, sampled on day 0 of AZD1222 vaccination. The receptors were sampled from an adult in good health. Each CDR3 is given with its conserved first and last residue. The order of the fields is clone size, J gene, V gene, D gene, CDR3 protein, CDR3 DNA. A D gene is named only where the DNA matches it firmly. Some rows have no size entry. The others give once, few or many, or a class for an expanded clone.

. | TRBJ1-1 | TRBV21-1 | . | CASSTRKGSDWYTEAFF | TGTGCCAGCAGCACGCGAAAGGGGTCGGATTGGTACACTGAAGCTTTCTTT
. | TRBJ2-3 | TRBV6-2/TRBV6-3 | TRBD1 | CASSDGTGSTDTQYF | TGTGCCAGCAGCGACGGGACAGGGAGCACAGATACGCAGTATTTT
. | TRBJ1-3 | TRBV18 | . | CASSPQGLSGNTIYF | TGTGCCAGCTCACCTCAGGGTCTCTCTGGAAACACCATATATTTT
. | TRBJ1-2 | TRBV6-5 | . | CASSLTRTYGYTF | TGTGCCAGCAGTTTGACCAGGACTTATGGCTACACCTTC
. | TRBJ2-7 | TRBV6-5 | TRBD1 | CASSSGTGGHEQYF | TGTGCCAGCAGTTCCGGGACAGGGGGCCACGAGCAGTACTTC
. | TRBJ2-2 | TRBV7-6 | . | CASSALMTGGELFF | TGTGCCAGCAGCGCACTTATGACTGGCGGGGAGCTGTTTTTT
. | TRBJ1-1 | TRBV4-2 | . | CASSQVVVTEAFF | TGTGCCAGCAGCCAAGTGGTGGTCACTGAAGCTTTCTTT
. | TRBJ1-5 | TRBV5-6 | . | CASSLKDPRTLGQPQHF | TGTGCCAGCAGCTTGAAAGACCCTCGGACTCTCGGGCAGCCCCAGCATTTT
. | TRBJ2-1 | TRBV19 | TRBD1 | CASSMVTGGEEQFF | TGTGCCAGTAGTATGGTGACAGGGGGCGAAGAGCAGTTCTTC
. | TRBJ1-4 | TRBV5-1 | TRBD1 | CASSLTGAINEKLFF | TGCGCCAGCAGCCTCACAGGGGCGATTAATGAAAAACTGTTTTTT
. | TRBJ2-7 | TRBV14 | TRBD2 | CASSQLAGSYEQYF | TGTGCCAGCAGCCAACTAGCGGGCTCCTACGAGCAGTACTTC
once | TRBJ2-7 | TRBV25-1 | TRBD1 | CASSGDRAYEQYF | TGTGCCAGCAGTGGGGACAGGGCCTACGAGCAGTACTTC
. | TRBJ1-5 | TRBV2 | TRBD1 | CASSQGAKRGQPQHF | TGTGCCAGCAGTCAGGGGGCAAAGAGGGGTCAGCCCCAGCATTTT